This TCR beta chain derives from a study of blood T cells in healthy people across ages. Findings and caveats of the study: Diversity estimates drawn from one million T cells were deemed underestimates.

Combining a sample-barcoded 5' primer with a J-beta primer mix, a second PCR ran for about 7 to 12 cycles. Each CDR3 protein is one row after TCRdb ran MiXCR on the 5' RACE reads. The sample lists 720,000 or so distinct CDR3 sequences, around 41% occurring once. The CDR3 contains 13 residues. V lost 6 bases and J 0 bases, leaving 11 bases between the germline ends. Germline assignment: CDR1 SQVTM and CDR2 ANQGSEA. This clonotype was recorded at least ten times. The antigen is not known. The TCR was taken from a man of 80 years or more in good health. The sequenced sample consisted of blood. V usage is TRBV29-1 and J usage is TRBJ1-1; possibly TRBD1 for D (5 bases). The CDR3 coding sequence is TGCAGCGTGAAACAGGTACTGAACACTGAAGCTTTCTTT. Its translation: CSVKQVLNTEAFF.